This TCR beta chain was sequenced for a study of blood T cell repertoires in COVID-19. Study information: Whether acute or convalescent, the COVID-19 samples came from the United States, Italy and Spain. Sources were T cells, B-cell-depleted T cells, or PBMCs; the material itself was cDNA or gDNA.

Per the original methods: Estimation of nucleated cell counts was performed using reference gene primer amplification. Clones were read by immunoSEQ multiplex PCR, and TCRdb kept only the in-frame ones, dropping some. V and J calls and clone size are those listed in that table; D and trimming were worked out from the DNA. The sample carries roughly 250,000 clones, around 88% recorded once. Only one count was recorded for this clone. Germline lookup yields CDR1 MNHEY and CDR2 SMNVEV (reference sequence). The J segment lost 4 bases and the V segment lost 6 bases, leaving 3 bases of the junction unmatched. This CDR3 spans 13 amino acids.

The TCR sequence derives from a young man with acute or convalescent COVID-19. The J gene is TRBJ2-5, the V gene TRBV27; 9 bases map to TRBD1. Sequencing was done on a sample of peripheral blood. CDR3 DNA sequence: TGTGCCAGCAGGGGACAGGGAAGAGAGACCCAGTACTTC. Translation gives CASRGQGRETQYF.